This T cell receptor (beta chain) comes out of a study of cytomegalovirus exposure and HLA in healthy donors. Study-wide results and caveats: Roughly uniform depth of sequencing across donors was assumed in presence/absence analyses.

The table lists this clone with a few counts. No antigen is known for it. The CDR3 loop spans 16 amino acids. The germline CDR1 and CDR2 sequences are MNHNY and SVGAGI (reference sequence). Trimming took off 8 bases at V and 1 base at J, with 21 bases between the two ends. PCR employed 60 Vbeta and 13 Jbeta primers. Profiling relied on immunoSEQ multiplex PCR, and the TCRdb table lists in-frame clones only, not all of them. The data show roughly 100,000 clones, roughly three quarters seen once. The chain employs TRBV6-6 and TRBJ2-7; tentatively, D is TRBD1 (5 bases). Input material: PBMCs. The source is a woman between 35 and 50 years old in good health and CMV-seronegative. CDR3 sequence (DNA): TGTGCCAGCTCAAAGCAGGCAGGGCGAGGATCCTACGAGCAGTACTTC. Its translation: CASSKQAGRGSYEQYF.